One T cell receptor beta chain is described in this entry. The source of the sample is a study of T-cell memory formation after mild COVID-19. Overall study: Largely, TCR clusters stayed within a single donor.

Using its own MiXCR run on the 5' RACE reads, TCRdb lists one record per CDR3 protein. This sample has around 430,000 distinct CDR3 sequences, with about a sixth found just once. V shed 0 bases and J shed 7 bases, with 16 bases lying between them. The CDR3 loop spans 15 amino acids. Germline V gene sequence: CDR1 SGHNT, CDR2 YYREEE (reference sequence). The sequenced sample consisted of PBMCs or a T cell subset sorted from them (not recorded which). The receptor was derived from a man between 18 and 35 years old who had mild COVID-19 (a few samples of this study predate the infection). Cell type and time point are not known. This sequence joins TRBV5-4 and TRBJ1-2; D not certain. CDR3 protein: CASSLEGGSDRGYTF. The CDR3 region has the DNA TGTGCCAGCAGCTTGGAGGGTGGCAGCGATCGTGGCTACACCTTC.